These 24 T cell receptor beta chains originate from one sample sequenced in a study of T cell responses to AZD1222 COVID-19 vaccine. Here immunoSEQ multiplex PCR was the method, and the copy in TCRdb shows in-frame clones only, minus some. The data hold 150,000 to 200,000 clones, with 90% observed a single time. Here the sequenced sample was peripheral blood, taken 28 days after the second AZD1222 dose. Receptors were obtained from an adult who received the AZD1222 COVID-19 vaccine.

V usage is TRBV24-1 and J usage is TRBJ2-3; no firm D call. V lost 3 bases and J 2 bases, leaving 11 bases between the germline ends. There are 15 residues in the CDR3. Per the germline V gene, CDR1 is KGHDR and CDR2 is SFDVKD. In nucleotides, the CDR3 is TGTGCCACCAGTGATGCCAAGGACCTCACAGATACGCAGTATTTT. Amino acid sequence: CATSDAKDLTDTQYF.

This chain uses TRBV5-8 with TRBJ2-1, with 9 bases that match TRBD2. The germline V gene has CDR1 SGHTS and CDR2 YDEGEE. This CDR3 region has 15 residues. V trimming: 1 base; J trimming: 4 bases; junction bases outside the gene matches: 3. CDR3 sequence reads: CASSLSSGKYNEQFF. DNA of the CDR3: TGTGCCAGCAGCTTGTCTAGCGGGAAGTACAATGAGCAGTTCTTC.

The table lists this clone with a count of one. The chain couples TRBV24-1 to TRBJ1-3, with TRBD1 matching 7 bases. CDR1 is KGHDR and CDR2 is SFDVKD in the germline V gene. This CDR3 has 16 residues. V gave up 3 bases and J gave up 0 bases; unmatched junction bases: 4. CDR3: CATSDPGDSSGNTIYF. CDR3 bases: TGTGCCACCAGTGATCCCGGGGACAGCTCTGGAAACACCATATATTTT.

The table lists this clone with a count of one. The CDR3 DNA reads TGCGCCAGCAGCTTGTCGATAGTTTACACAGATACGCAGTATTTT. This codes for CASSLSIVYTDTQYF. V is TRBV5-1 and J is TRBJ2-3; D unresolved. CDR3 length: 15 amino acids. V lost 1 base to trimming and J lost 2 bases, with 11 bases between them. CDR1 and CDR2 from the germline V gene are SGHRS and YFSETQ.

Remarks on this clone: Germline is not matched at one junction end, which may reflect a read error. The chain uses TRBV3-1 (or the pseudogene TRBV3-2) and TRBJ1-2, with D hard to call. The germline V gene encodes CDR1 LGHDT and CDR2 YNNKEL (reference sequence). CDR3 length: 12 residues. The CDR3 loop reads CASSKDHGGYTF. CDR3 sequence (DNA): TGTGCCAGCAGCAAAGATCATGGTGGCTACACCTTC.

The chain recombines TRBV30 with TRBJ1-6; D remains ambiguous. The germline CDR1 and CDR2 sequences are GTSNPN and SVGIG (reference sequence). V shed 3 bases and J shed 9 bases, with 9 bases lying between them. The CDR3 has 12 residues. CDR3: CAWSDMASPLHF. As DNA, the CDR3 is TGTGCCTGGAGCGATATGGCTTCACCCCTCCACTTT.

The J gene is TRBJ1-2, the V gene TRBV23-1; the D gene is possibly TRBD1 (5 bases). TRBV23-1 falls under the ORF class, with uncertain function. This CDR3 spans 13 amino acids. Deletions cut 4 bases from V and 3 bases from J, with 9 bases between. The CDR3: CASSLHRHYGYTF. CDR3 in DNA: TGCGCCAGCAGTCTTCACAGGCACTATGGCTACACCTTC.

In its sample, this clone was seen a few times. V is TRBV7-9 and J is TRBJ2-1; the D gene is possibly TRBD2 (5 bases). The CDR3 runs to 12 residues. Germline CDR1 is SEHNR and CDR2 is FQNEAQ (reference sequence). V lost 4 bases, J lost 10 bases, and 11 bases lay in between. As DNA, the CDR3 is TGTGCCAGCAGCTCGGATCCGGGAGAGCAGTTCTTC. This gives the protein CASSSDPGEQFF.

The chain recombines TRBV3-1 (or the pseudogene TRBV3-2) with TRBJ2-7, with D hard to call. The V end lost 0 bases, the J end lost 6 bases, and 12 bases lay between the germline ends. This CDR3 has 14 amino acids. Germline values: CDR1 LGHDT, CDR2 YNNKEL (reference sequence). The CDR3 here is CASSQDLSFGEQYF. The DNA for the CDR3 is TGTGCCAGCAGCCAAGATTTGAGTTTTGGCGAGCAGTACTTC.

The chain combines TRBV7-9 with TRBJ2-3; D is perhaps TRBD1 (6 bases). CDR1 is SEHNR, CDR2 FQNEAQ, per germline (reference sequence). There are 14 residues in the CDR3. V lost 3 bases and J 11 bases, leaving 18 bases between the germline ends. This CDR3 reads CASSFRDTMSMQYF. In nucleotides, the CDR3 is TGTGCCAGCAGCTTCCGGGACACCATGAGTATGCAGTATTTT.

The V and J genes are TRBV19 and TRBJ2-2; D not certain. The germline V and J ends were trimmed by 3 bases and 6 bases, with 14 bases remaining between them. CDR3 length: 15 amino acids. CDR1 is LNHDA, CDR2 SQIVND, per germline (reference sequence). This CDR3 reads CASSMMGLVSGELFF. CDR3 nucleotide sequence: TGTGCCAGTAGTATGATGGGGTTGGTATCCGGGGAGCTGTTTTTT.

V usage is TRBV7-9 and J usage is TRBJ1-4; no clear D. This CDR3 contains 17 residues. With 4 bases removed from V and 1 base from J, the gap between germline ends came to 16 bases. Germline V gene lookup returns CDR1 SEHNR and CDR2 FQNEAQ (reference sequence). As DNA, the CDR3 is TGTGCCAGCAGCTCACCACCGCAAGGATTAACTAATGAAAAACTGTTTTTT. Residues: CASSSPPQGLTNEKLFF. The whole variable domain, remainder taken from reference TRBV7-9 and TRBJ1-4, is DTGVSQNPRHKITKRGQNVTFRCDPISEHNRLYWYRQTLGQGPEFLTYFQNEAQLEKSRLLSDRFSAERPKGSFSTLEIQRTEQGDSAMYLCASSSPPQGLTNEKLFFGSGTQLSVL.

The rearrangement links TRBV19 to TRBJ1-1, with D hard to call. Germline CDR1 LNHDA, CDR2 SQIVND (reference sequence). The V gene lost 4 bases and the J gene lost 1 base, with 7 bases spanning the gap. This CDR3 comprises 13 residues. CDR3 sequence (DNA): TGTGCCAGTAGTAGCCGGGCGAACACTGAAGCTTTCTTT. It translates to CASSSRANTEAFF. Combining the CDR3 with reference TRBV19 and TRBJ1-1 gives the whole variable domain DGGITQSPKYLFRKEGQNVTLSCEQNLNHDAMYWYRQDPGQGLRLIYYSQIVNDFQKGDIAEGYSVSREKKESFPLTVTSAQKNPTAFYLCASSSRANTEAFFGQGTRLTVV.

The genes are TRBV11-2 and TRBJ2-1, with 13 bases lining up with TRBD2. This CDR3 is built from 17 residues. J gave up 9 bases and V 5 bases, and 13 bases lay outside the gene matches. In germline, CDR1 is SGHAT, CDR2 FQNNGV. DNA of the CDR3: TGTGCCAGCAGCGGCACCTATGGACTAGCGGGAGAGGGTGAGCAGTTCTTC. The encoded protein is CASSGTYGLAGEGEQFF. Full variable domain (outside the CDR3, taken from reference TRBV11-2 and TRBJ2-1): EAGVAQSPRYKIIEKRQSVAFWCNPISGHATLYWYQQILGQGPKLLIQFQNNGVVDDSQLPKDRFSAERLKGVDSTLKIQPAKLEDSAVYLCASSGTYGLAGEGEQFFGPGTRLTVL.

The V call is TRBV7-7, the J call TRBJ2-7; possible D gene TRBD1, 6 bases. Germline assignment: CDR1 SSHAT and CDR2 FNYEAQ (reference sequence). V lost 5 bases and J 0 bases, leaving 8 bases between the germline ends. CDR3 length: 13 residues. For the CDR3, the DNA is TGTGCCAGCAGCACAGGGTTCTCCTACGAGCAGTACTTC. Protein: CASSTGFSYEQYF.

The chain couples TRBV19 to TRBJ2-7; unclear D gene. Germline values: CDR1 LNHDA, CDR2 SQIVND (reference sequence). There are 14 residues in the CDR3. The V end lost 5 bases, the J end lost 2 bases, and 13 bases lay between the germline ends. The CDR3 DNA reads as TGTGCCAGTAGTCTTCCTGAAGGGCCCTACGAGCAGTACTTC. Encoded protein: CASSLPEGPYEQYF.

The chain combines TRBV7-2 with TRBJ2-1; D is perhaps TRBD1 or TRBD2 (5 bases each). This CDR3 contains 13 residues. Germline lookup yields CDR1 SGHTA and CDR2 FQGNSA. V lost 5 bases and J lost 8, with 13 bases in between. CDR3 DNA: TGTGCCAGCAGCCCCTACGGGGCCGATGAGCAGTTCTTC. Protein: CASSPYGADEQFF. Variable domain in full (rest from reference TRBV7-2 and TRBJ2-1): GAGVSQSPSNKVTEKGKDVELRCDPISGHTALYWYRQSLGQGLEFLIYFQGNSAPDKSGLPSDRFSAERTGGSVSTLTIQRTQQEDSAVYLCASSPYGADEQFFGPGTRLTVL.

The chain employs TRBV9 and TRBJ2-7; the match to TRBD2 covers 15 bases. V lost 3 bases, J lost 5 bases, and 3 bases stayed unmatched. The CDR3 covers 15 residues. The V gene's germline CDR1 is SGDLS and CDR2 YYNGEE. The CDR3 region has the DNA TGTGCCAGCAGCGGGGGACTAGCGGGAGGAAACGAGCAGTACTTC. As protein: CASSGGLAGGNEQYF.

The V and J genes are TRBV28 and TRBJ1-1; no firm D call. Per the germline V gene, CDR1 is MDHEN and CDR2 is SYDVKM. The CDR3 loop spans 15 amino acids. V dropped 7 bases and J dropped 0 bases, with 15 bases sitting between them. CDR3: CASTPSGFMNTEAFF. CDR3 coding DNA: TGTGCCAGCACCCCTTCGGGGTTCATGAACACTGAAGCTTTCTTT.

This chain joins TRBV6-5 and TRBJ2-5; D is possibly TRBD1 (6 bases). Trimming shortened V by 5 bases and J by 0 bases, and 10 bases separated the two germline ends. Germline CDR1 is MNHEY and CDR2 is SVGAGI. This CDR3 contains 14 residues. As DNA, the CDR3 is TGTGCCAGCAGTAATACAGGGTACCAAGAGACCCAGTACTTC. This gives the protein CASSNTGYQETQYF.

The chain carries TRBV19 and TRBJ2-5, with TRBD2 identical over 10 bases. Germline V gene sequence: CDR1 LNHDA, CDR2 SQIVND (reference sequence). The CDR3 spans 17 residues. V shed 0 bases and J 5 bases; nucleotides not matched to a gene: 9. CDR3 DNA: TGTGCCAGTAGTATAGATGCTAGCGGGGGCCTCGGGGAGACCCAGTACTTC. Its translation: CASSIDASGGLGETQYF. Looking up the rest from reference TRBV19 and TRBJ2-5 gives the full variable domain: DGGITQSPKYLFRKEGQNVTLSCEQNLNHDAMYWYRQDPGQGLRLIYYSQIVNDFQKGDIAEGYSVSREKKESFPLTVTSAQKNPTAFYLCASSIDASGGLGETQYFGPGTRLLVL.

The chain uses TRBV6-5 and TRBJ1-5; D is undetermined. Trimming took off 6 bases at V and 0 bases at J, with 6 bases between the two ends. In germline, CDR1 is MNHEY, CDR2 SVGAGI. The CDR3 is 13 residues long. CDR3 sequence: CASSLTSNQPQHF. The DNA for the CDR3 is TGTGCCAGCAGCCTGACTAGCAATCAGCCCCAGCATTTT.

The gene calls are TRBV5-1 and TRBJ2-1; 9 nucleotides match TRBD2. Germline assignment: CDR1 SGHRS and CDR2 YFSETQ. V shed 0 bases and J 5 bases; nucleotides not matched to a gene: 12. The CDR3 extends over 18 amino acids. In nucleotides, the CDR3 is TGCGCCAGCAGCTTGGCCTTTCTAGCGGGGACCTCTAACAATGAGCAGTTCTTC. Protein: CASSLAFLAGTSNNEQFF.

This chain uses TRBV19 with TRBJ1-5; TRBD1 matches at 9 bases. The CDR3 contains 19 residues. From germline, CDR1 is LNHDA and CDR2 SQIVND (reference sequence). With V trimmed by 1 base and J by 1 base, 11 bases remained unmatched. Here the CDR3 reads CASSIGPGQGGGSNQPQHF. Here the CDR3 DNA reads TGTGCCAGTAGTATAGGGCCGGGACAGGGTGGAGGGAGCAATCAGCCCCAGCATTTT.